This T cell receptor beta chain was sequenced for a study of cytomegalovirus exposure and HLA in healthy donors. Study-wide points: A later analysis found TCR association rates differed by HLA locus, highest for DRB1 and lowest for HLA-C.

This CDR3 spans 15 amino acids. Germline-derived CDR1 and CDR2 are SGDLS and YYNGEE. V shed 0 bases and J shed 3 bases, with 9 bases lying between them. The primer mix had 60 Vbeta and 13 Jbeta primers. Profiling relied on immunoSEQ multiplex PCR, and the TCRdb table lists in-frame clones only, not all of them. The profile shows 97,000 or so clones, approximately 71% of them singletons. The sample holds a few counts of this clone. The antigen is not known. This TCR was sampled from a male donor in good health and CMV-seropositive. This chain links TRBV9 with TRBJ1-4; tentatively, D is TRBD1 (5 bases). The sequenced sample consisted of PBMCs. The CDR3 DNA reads TGTGCCAGCAGCGTAGATGGGGCTCCTAATGAAAAACTGTTTTTT. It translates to CASSVDGAPNEKLFF.